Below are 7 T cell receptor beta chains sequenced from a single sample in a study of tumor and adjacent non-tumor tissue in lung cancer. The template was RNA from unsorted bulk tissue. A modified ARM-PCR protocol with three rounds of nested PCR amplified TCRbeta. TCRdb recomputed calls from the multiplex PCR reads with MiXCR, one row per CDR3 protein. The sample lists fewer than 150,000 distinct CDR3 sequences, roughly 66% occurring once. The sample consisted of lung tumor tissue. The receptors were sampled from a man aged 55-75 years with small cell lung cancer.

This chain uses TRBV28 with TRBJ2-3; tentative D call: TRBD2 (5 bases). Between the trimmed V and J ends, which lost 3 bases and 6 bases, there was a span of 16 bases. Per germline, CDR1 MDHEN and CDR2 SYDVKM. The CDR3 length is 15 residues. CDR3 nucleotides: TGTGCCAGCAGTTTTAAGTTCGGGGTCCGGGATACGCAGTATTTT. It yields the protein CASSFKFGVRDTQYF. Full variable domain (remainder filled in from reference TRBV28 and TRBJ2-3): DVKVTQSSRYLVKRTGEKVFLECVQDMDHENMFWYRQDPGLGLRLIYFSYDVKMKEKGDIPEGYSVSREKKERFSLILESASTNQTSMYLCASSFKFGVRDTQYFGPGTRLTVL.

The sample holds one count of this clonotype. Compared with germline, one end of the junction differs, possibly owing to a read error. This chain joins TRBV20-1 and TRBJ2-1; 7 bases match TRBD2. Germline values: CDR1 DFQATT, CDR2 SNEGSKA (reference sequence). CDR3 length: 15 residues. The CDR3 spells CSASGRIATYNAQFF. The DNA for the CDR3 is TGCAGTGCTAGCGGGAGGATAGCTACCTACAATGCGCAGTTCTTC.

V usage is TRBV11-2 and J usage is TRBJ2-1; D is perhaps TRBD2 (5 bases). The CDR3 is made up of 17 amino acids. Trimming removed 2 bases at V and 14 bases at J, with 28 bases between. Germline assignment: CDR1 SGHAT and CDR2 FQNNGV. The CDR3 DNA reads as TGTGCCAGCAGCTTAACAGCGGTAGCTGGAGGTGGAAACCCAGAGTTCTTC. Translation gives CASSLTAVAGGGNPEFF.

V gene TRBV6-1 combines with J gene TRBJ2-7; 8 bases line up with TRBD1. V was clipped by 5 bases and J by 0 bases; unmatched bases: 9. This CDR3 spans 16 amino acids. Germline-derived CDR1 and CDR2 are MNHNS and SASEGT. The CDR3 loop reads CASSPPPGQASYEQYF. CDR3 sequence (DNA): TGTGCCAGCAGTCCGCCTCCGGGACAGGCCTCCTACGAGCAGTACTTC.

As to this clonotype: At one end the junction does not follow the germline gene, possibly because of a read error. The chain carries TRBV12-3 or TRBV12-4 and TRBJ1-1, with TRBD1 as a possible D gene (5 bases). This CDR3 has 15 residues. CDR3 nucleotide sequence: TGTGCCAGCAGTTTCAGCGGATCCAAGGACACTGAAGTTTCCTTT. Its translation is CASSFSGSKDTEVSF.

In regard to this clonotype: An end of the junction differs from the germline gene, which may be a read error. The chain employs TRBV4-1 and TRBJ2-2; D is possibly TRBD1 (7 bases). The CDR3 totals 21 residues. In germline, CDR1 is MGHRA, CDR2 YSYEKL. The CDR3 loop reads CASSLDSRRERGRKNTGELFF. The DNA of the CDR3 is TGCGCCAGTAGCCTAGATTCGCGCCGGGAGAGGGGGCGGAAAAACACCGGGGAGCTGTTTTTT.

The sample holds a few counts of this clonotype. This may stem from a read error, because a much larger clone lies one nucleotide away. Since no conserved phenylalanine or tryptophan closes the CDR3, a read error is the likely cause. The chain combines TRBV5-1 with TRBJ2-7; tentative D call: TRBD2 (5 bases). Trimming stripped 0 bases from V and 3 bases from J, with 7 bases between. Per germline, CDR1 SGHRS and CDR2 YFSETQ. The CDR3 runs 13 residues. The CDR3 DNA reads TGCGCCAGCAGCTTGGAGGCGGGCTACGAGCAGTACGCC. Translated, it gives CASSLEAGYEQYA.